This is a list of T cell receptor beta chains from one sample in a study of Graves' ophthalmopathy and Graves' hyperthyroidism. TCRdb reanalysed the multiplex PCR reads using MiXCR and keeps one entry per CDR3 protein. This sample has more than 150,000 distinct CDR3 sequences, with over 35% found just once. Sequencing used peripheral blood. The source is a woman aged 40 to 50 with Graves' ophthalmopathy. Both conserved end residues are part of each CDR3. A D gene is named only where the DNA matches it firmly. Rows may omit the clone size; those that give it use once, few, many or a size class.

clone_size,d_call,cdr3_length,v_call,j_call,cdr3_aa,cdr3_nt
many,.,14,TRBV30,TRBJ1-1,CAWSVSAGNTEAFF,TGTGCCTGGAGTGTCTCTGCAGGGAACACTGAAGCTTTCTTT
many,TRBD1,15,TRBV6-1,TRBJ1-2,CASKDKTGRLVGYTF,TGTGCCAGTAAGGACAAGACAGGGAGGCTGGTTGGCTACACCTTC
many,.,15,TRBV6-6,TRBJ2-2,CASSPRTAITGELFF,TGTGCCAGCAGTCCACGGACAGCAATCACCGGGGAGCTGTTTTTT
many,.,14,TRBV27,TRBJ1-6,CASRRSDNNSPLHF,TGTGCCAGCAGAAGATCTGACAATAATTCACCCCTCCACTTT
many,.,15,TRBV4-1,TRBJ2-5,CASSQGRGGTETQYF,TGCGCCAGCAGCCAAGGGAGGGGAGGAACGGAGACCCAGTACTTC
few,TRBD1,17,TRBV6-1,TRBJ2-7,CASSEAETGLSRYEQYF,TGTGCCAGCAGTGAAGCGGAGACAGGGTTAAGTCGCTACGAGCAGTACTTC
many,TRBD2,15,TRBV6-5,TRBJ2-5,CASSYSGGRGETQYF,TGTGCCAGCAGTTACTCGGGCGGGAGAGGAGAGACCCAGTACTTC
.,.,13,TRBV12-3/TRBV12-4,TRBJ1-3,CASTWGGRNTIYF,TGTGCCAGCACCTGGGGGGGAAGGAACACCATATATTTT
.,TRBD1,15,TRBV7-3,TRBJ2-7,CASSKVAGQGVEQYF,TGTGCCAGCAGCAAGGTCGCGGGACAGGGGGTCGAGCAGTACTTC
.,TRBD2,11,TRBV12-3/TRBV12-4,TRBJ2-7,CASGGGYEQYF,TGTGCCAGCGGGGGGGGTTACGAGCAGTACTTC
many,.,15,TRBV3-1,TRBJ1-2,CASSPPGRLGYGYTF,TGTGCCAGCAGCCCCCCGGGACGGTTAGGATATGGCTACACCTTC
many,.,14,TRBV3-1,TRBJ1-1,CASSQKGAGAEAFF,TGTGCCAGCAGCCAAAAGGGCGCGGGGGCTGAAGCTTTCTTT
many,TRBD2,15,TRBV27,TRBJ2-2,CASRLQGGDTGELFF,TGTGCCAGCAGATTGCAGGGAGGGGACACCGGGGAGCTGTTTTTT
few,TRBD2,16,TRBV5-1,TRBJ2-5,CASSLDGGRGQETQYF,TGCGCCAGCAGCTTGGATGGAGGGAGGGGACAAGAGACCCAGTACTTC
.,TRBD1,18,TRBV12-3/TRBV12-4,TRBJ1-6,CASSSPSTGGSYNSPLHF,TGTGCCAGCAGCTCCCCCTCAACAGGGGGATCCTACAATTCACCCCTCCACTTT
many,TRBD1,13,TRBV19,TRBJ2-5,CASSGTGRETQYF,TGTGCCAGTAGCGGGACAGGGAGAGAGACCCAGTACTTC
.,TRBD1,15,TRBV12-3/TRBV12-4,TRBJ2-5,CASREDRGGQETQYF,TGTGCCAGCAGAGAGGACAGGGGTGGACAAGAGACCCAGTACTTC
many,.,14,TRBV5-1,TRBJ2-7,CASSIGSGVHEQYF,TGCGCCAGCAGCATAGGGTCAGGGGTCCACGAGCAGTACTTC
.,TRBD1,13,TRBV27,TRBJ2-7,CASSLGDRYEQYF,TGTGCCAGCAGTTTAGGGGACAGATACGAGCAGTACTTC
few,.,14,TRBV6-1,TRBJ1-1,CASSTRGLNTEAFF,TGTGCCAGCAGCACGAGGGGTTTGAACACTGAAGCTTTCTTT
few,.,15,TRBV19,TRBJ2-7,CASMESPSPSYEQYF,TGTGCCAGTATGGAATCCCCCAGTCCCTCCTACGAGCAGTACTTC
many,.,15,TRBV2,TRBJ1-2,CASSPGPQNTNGYTF,TGTGCCAGCAGTCCCGGACCCCAAAATACGAATGGCTACACCTTC
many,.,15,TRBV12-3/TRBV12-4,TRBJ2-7,CASSSPAEGIYEQYF,TGTGCCAGCAGTTCCCCGGCGGAGGGGATCTACGAGCAGTACTTC
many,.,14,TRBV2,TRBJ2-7,CASSGFHGTYEQYF,TGTGCCAGCAGTGGATTCCACGGCACCTACGAGCAGTACTTC
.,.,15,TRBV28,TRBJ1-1,CASSLLPGMNTEAFF,TGTGCCAGCAGTTTATTACCCGGGATGAACACTGAAGCTTTCTTT
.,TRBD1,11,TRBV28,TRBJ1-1,CATGTDFTAFF,TGTGCCACCGGGACAGACTTTACAGCTTTCTTT
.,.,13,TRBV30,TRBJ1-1,CARSHNPNTEAFF,TGTGCTCGTAGTCATAATCCGAACACTGAAGCTTTCTTT
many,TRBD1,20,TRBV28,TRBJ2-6,CASSSPEGTGDISGANVLTF,TGTGCCAGCAGTTCACCAGAGGGGACAGGGGACATCTCTGGGGCCAACGTCCTGACTTTC
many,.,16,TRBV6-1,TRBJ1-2,CASSEEREQGLGGYTF,TGTGCCAGCAGCGAAGAAAGGGAACAGGGTTTGGGTGGCTACACCTTC
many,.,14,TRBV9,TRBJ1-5,CASSVDGSNQPQHF,TGTGCCAGCAGCGTAGACGGTAGCAATCAGCCCCAGCATTTT
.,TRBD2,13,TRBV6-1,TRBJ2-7,CASMPSGGYEQYF,TGTGCCAGCATGCCCAGCGGGGGTTACGAGCAGTACTTC
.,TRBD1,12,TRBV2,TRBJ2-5,CASSGTGETQYF,TGTGCCAGCAGTGGGACAGGAGAGACCCAGTACTTC
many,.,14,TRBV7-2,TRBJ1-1,CASSKRELGYEAFF,TGTGCCAGCAGTAAGCGGGAGTTGGGGTATGAAGCTTTCTTT
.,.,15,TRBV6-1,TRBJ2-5,CASSPTGTEQETQYF,TGTGCCAGCAGTCCCACCGGGACGGAACAAGAGACCCAGTACTTC
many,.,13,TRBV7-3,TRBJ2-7,CASSLTRGDEQYF,TGTGCCAGCAGCTTAACGAGGGGGGACGAGCAGTACTTC
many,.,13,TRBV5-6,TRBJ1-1,CASSLEILGQAFF,TGTGCCAGCAGCTTGGAGATCCTCGGGCAGGCTTTCTTT
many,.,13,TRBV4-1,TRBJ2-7,CASSKGDAHEQYF,TGCGCCAGCAGCAAAGGGGACGCCCACGAGCAGTACTTC
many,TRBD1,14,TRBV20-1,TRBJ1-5,CSAAQGAGNQPQRF,TGCAGTGCCGCACAGGGGGCTGGCAATCAGCCCCAGCGTTTT
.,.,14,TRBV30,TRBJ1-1,CAWSVIYPRAEAFF,TGTGCCTGGAGTGTAATCTACCCCCGGGCTGAAGCTTTCTTT
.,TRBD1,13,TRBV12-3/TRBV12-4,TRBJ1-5,CAGRGQLNQPQHF,TGTGCCGGCAGGGGACAGCTTAATCAGCCCCAGCATTTT
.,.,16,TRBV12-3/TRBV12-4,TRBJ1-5,CASSRLLGGNNQPQHF,TGTGCCAGCAGTCGACTACTGGGGGGAAACAATCAGCCCCAGCATTTT
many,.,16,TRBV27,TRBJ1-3,CASRPGPGKAGNTIYF,TGTGCCAGCAGGCCAGGCCCGGGCAAGGCGGGAAACACCATATATTTT
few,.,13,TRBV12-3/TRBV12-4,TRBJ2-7,CASSTGRQSEQYF,TGTGCCAGCAGTACCGGGAGACAGAGCGAGCAGTACTTC
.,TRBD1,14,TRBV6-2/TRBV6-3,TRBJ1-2,CASKPGQGGYGYTF,TGTGCCAGCAAACCTGGGCAGGGGGGCTATGGCTACACCTTC
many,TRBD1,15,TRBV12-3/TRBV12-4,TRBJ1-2,CASKRTGDIRSGYTF,TGTGCCAGCAAGCGGACAGGGGATATTCGAAGCGGCTACACCTTC
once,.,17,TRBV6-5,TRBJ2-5,CASSYTEGRQYQETQYF,TGTGCCAGCAGTTACACGGAGGGACGTCAGTACCAAGAGACCCAGTACTTC
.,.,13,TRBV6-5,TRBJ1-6,CASSPGKDSPLHF,TGTGCCAGCAGCCCAGGGAAGGATTCACCCCTCCACTTT
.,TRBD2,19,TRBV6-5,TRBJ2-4,CASSLPGTSGSRAKNIQYF,TGTGCCAGCAGTTTACCCGGGACTAGCGGGAGTCGGGCCAAAAACATTCAGTACTTC
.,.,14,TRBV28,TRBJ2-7,CASSFRQATYEQYF,TGTGCCAGCAGCTTCAGACAGGCCACCTACGAGCAGTACTTC
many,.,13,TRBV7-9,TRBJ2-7,CASSYGSNYEQYF,TGTGCCAGCAGCTACGGGTCAAACTACGAGCAGTACTTC
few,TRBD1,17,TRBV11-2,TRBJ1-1,CASSLGSQGAVYTEAFF,TGTGCCAGCAGCTTAGGGAGCCAGGGGGCTGTCTACACTGAAGCTTTCTTT
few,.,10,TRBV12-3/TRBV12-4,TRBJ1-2,CASSFGTACF,TGTGCCAGCAGTTTTGGGACGGCGTGCTTC
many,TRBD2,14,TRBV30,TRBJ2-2,CAWSAGGPTGELFF,TGTGCCTGGAGTGCGGGAGGGCCTACCGGGGAGCTGTTTTTT
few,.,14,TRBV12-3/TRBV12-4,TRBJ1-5,CASSLTASNQPQHF,TGTGCCAGCAGTTTGACTGCTAGCAATCAGCCCCAGCATTTT
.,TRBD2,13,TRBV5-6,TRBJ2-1,CASSMTSGRSKFF,TGTGCCAGCAGCATGACTAGCGGGAGGTCCAAGTTCTTC
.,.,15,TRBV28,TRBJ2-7,CASSPRFGGAYEQYF,TGTGCCAGCAGTCCCCGGTTCGGAGGGGCCTACGAGCAGTACTTC
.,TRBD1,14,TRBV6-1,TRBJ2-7,CATYPFTGGFEQYF,TGTGCCACCTATCCCTTTACAGGGGGTTTCGAGCAGTACTTC
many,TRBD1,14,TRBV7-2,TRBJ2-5,CASSKDRGGETQYF,TGTGCCAGCAGCAAGGACAGGGGAGGGGAGACCCAGTACTTC
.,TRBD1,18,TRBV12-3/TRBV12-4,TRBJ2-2,CASSSPYRGLRYTGELFF,TGTGCCAGCAGTTCTCCCTACAGGGGTCTCAGGTACACCGGGGAGCTGTTTTTT